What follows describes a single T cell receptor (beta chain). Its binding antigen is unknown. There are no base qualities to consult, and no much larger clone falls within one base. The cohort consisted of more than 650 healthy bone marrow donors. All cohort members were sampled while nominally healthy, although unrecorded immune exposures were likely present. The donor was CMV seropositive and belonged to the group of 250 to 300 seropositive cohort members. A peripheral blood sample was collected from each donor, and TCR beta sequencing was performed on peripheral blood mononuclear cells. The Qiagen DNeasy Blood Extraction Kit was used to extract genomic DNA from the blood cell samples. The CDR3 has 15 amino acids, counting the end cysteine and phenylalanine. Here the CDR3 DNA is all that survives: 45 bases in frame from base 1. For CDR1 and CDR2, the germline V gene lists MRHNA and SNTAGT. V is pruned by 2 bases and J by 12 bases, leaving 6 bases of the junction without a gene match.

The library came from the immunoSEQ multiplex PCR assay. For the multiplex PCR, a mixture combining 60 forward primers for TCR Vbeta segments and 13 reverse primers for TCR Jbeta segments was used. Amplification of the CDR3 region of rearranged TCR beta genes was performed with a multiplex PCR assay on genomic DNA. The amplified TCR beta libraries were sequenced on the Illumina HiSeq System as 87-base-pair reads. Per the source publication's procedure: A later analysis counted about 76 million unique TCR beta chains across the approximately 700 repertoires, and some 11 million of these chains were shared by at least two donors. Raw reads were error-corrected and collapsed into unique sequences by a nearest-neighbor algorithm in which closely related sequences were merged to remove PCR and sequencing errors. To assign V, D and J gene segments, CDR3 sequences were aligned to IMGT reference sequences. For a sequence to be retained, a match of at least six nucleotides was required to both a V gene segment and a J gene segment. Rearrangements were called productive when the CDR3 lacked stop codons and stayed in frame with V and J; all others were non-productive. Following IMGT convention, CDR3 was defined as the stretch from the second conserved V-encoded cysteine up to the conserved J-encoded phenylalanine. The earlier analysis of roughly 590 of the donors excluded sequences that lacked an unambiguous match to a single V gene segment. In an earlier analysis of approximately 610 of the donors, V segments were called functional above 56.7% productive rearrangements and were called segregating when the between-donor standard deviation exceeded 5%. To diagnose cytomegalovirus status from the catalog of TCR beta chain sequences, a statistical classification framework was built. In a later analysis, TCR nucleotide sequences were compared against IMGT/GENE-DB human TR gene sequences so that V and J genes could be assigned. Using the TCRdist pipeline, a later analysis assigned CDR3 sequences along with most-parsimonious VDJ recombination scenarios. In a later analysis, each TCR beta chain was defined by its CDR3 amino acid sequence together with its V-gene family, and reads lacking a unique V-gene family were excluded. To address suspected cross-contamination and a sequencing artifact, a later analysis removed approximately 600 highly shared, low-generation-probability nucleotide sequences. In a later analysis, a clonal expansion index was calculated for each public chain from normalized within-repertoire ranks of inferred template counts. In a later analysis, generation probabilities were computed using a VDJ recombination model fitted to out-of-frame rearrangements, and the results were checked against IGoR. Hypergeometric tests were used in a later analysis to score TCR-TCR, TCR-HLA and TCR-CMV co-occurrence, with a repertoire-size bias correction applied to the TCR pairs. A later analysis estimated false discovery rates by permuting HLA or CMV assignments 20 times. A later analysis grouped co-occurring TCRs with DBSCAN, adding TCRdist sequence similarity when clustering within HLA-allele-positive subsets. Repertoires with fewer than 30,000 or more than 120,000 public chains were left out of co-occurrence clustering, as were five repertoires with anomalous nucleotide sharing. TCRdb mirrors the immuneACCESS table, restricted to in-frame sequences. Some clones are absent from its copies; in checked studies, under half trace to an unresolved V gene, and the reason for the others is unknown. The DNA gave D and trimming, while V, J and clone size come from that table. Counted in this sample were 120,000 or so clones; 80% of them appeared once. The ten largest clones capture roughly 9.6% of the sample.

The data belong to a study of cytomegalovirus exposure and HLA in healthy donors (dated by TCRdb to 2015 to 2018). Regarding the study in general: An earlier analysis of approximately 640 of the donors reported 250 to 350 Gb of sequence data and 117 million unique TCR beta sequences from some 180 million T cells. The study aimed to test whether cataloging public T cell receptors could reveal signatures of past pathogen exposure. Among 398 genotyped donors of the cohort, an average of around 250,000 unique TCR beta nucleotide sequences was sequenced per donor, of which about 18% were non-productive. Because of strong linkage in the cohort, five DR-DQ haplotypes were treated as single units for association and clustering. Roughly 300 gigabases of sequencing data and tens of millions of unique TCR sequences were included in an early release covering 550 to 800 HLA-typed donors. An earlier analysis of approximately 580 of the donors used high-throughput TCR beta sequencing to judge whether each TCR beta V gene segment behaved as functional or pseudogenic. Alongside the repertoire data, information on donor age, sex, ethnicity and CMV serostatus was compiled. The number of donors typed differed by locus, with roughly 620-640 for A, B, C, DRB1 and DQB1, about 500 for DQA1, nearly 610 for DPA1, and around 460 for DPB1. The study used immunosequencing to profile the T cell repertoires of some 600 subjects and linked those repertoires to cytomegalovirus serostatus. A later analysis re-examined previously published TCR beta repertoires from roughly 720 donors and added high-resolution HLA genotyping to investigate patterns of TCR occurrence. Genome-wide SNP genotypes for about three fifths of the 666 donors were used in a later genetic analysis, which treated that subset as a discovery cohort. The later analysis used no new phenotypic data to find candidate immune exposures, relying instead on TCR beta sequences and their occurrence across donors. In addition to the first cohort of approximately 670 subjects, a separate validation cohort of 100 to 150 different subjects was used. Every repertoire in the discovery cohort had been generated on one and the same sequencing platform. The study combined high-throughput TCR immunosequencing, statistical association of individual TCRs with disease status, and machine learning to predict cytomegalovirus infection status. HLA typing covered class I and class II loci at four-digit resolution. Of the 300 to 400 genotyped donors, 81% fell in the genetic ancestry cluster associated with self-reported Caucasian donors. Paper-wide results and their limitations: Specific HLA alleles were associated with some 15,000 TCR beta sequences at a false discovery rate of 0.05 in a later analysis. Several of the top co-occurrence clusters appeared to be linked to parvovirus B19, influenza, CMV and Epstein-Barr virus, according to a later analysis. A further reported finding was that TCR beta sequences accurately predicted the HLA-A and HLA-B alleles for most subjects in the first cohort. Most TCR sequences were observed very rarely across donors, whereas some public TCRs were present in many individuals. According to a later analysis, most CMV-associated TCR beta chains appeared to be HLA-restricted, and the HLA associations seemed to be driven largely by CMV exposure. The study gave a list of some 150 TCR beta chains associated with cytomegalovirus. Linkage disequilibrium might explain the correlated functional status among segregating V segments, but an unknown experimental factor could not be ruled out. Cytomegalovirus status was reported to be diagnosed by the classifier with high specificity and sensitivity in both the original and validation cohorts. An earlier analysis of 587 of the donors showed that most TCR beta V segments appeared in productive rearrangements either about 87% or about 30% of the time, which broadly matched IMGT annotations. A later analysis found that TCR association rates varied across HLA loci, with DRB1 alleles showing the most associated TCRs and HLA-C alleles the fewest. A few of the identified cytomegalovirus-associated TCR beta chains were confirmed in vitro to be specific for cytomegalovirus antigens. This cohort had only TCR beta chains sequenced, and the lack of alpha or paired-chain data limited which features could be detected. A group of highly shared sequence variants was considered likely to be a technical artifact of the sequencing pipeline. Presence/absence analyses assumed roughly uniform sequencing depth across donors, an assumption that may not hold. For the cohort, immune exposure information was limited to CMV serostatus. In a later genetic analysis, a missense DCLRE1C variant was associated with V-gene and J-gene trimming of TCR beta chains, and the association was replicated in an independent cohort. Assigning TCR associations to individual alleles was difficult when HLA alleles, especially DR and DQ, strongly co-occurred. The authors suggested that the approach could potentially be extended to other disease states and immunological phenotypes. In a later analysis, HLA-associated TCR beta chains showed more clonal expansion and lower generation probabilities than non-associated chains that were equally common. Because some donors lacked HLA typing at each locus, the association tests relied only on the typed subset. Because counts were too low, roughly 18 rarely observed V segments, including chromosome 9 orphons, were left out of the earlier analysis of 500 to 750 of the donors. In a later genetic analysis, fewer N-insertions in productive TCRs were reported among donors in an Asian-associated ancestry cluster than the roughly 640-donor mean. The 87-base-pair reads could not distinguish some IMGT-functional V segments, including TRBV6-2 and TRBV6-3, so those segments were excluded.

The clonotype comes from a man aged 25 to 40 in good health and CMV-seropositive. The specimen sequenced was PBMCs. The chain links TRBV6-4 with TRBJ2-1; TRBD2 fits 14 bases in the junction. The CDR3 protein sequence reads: CASSDPGTSGGGQFF. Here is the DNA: TGTGCCAGCAGTGACCCTGGGACTAGCGGGGGAGGGCAGTTCTTC.